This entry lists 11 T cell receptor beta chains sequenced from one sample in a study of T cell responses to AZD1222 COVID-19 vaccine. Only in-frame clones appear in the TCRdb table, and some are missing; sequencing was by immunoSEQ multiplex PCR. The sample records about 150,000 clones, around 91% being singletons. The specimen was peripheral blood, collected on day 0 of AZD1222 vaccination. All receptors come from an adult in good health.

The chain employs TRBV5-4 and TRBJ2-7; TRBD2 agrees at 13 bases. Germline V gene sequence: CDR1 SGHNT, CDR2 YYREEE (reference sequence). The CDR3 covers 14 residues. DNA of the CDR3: TGTATCTCCGGACTAGCGGGAGTTCTCCACGAGCAGTACTTC. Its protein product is CISGLAGVLHEQYF.

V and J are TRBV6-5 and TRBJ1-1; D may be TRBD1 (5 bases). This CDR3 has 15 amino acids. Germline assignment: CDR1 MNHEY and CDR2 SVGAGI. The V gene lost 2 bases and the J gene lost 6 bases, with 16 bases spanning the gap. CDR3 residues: CASSYQTDASPEAFF. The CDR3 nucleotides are TGTGCCAGCAGTTACCAGACAGACGCGAGTCCTGAAGCTTTCTTT.

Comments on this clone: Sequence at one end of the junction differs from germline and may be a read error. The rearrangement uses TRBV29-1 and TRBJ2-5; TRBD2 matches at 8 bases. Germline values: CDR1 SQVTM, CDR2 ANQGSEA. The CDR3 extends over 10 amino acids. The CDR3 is CSVDLSGSHF. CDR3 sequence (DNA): TGCAGCGTTGATCTGAGCGGGAGTCACTTC. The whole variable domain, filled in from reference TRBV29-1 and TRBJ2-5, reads SAVISQKPSRDICQRGTSLTIQCQVDSQVTMMFWYRQQPGQSLTLIATANQGSEATYESGFVIDKFPISRPNLTFSTLTVSNMSPEDSSIYLCSVDLSGSHFGPGTRLLVL.

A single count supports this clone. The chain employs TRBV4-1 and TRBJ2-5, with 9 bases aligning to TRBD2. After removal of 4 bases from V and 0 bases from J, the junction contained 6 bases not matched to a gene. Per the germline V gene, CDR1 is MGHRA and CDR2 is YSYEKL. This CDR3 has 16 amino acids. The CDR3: CASSLGLAGYQETQYF. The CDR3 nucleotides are TGCGCCAGCAGCCTCGGGCTAGCGGGGTACCAAGAGACCCAGTACTTC.

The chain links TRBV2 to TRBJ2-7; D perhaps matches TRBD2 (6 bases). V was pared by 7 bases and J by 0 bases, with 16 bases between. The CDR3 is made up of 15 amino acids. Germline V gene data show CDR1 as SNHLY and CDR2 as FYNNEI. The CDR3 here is CASTLMGGPSYEQYF. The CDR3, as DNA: TGTGCCAGCACCCTAATGGGGGGACCCTCCTACGAGCAGTACTTC. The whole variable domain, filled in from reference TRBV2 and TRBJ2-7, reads EPEVTQTPSHQVTQMGQEVILRCVPISNHLYFYWYRQILGQKVEFLVSFYNNEISEKSEIFDDQFSVERPDGSNFTLKIRSTKLEDSAMYFCASTLMGGPSYEQYFGPGTRLTVT.

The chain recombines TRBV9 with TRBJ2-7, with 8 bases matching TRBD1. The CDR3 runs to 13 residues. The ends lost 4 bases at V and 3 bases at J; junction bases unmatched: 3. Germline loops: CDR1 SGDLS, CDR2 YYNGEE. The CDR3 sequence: CASSRGQGYEQYF. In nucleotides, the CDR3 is TGTGCCAGCAGCCGCGGACAGGGCTACGAGCAGTACTTC.

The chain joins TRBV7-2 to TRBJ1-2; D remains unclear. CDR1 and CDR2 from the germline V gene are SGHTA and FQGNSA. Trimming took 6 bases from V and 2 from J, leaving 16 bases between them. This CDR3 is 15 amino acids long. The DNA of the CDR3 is TGTGCCAGCAGTTTTACCCGGGTTTCCAACTATGGCTACACCTTC. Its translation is CASSFTRVSNYGYTF.

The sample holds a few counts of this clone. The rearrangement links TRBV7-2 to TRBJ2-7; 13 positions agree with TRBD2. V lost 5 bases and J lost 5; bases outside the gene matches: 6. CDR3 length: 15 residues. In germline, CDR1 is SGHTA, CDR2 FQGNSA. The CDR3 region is CASSPGLAGANEQYF. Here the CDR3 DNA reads TGTGCCAGCAGCCCCGGACTAGCGGGAGCGAACGAGCAGTACTTC.

CDR3 residues: CASSLFMNTEAFF. CDR3 nucleotides: TGTGCCAGCAGCTTATTCATGAACACTGAAGCTTTCTTT. V gene TRBV7-3 combines with J gene TRBJ1-1; D is uncertain. Per germline, CDR1 SGHTA and CDR2 FQGTGA. This CDR3 contains 13 residues. The V end lost 2 bases, the J end lost 0 bases, and 4 bases lay between the germline ends.

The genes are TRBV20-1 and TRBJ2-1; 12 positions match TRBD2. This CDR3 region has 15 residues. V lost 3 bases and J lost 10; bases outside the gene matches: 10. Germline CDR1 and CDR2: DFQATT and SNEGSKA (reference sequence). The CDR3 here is CSASGLAGGRQEQFF. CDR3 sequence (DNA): TGCAGTGCTAGTGGCCTAGCGGGAGGGCGGCAGGAGCAGTTCTTC.

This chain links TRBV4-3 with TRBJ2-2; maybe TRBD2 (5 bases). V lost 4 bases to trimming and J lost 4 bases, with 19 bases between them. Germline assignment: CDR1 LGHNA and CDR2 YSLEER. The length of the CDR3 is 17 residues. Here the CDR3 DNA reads TGCGCCAGCAGCCCTCACCAGGCCGAGGGTACCACCGGGGAGCTGTTTTTT. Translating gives CASSPHQAEGTTGELFF.